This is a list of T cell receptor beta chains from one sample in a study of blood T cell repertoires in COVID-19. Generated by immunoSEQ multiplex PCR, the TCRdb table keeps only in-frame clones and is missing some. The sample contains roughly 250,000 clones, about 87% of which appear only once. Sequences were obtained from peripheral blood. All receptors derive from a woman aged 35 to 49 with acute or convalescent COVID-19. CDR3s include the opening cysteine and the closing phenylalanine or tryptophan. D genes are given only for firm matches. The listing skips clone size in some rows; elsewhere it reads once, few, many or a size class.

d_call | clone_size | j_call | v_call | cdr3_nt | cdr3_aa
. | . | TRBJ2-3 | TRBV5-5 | TGTGCCAGCAGCTTGGTTCCGGGGGCAGATACGCAGTATTTT | CASSLVPGADTQYF
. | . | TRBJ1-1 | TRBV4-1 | TGCGTCATCTCGGATATAATAGCGAACACTGAAGCTTTCTTT | CVISDIIANTEAFF
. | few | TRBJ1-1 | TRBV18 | TGTGCCAGCTCACCATGGGGGCCGAACACTGAAGCTTTCTTT | CASSPWGPNTEAFF
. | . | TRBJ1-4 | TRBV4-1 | TGCGCCAGCAGCCAAAGGCGGCAGGGCAGTGAAAAACTGTTTTTT | CASSQRRQGSEKLFF
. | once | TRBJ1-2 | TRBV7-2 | TGTGCCAGCAGCTTAGAGGCCAGGGCGAATGGCTACACCTTC | CASSLEARANGYTF
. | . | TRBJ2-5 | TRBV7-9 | TGTGCCAGCAGCGCGGGGATTAGTACGGAGACCCAGTACTTC | CASSAGISTETQYF
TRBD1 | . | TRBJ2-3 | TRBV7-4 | TGTGCCAGCAGCTTAGGAGGGCAGGGGGCTTCCCACCTTCAAATCACAGATACGCAGTATTTT | CASSLGGQGASHLQITDTQYF
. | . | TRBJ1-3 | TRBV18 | TGTGCCAGCTCACCACCGAACGAGGCCCTCTCTGGAAACACCATATATTTT | CASSPPNEALSGNTIYF
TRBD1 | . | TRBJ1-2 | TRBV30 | TGTGCCTGGGATACGGGACAGGGCGTGCGCTACACCTTC | CAWDTGQGVRYTF
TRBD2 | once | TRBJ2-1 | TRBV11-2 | TGTGCCAGCTGGCGGGGGGGCAGAAATGAGCAGTTCTTC | CASWRGGRNEQFF
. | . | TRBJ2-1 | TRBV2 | TGTGCCAGCAGGGGGACCGGCGGGGACTACAATGAGCAGTTCTTC | CASRGTGGDYNEQFF
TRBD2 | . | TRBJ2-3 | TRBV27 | TGTGCCAGCAGTTCACCTAGCGGGGGGGCTGCAGATACGCAGTATTTT | CASSSPSGGAADTQYF
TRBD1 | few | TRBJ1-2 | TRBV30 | TGTGCCTGGAGGACAGACAGGGGTGTGGGTGGCTACACCTTC | CAWRTDRGVGGYTF
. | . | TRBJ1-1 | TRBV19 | TGTGCCAGTAGTATCCCGGGACACTACACTGAAGCTTTCTTT | CASSIPGHYTEAFF
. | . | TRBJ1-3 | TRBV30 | TGTGCCTGGATCGAGTGGGGGCGCGGAGGAAACACCATATATTTT | CAWIEWGRGGNTIYF
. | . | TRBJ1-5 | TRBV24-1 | TGTGCCACCAGTCACTTCCCCCGGGACGCGCACGGGGGTCAGCCCCAGCATTTT | CATSHFPRDAHGGQPQHF
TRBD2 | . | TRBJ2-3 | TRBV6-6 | TGTGCCAGCAGTTCGGGGGGGACAGATACGCAGTATTTT | CASSSGGTDTQYF
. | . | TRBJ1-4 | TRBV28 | TGTGCCAGTTGGGCCAACAGCTTACTGTTTTTT | CASWANSLLFF
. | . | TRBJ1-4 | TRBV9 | TGTGCCAGCAGCGTAGGAGGGAGGTCCTCGGGGGACGGTGAAAAACTGTTTTTT | CASSVGGRSSGDGEKLFF
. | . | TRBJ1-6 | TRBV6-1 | TGTGCCAGCAGTGAAGTGCCGGGAAATTCACCCCTCCACTTT | CASSEVPGNSPLHF
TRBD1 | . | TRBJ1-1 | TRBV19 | TGTGCCAGTAGTATACGGGGACAGCTAAGGTTTGAAGCTTTCTTT | CASSIRGQLRFEAFF
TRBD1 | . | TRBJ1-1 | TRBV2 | TGTGCCACCCGGACAGGGGGCTTCACTGAAGCTTTCTTT | CATRTGGFTEAFF
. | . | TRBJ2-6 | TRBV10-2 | TGCGCCACCGGGGGAGGCCTCTCTGGGGCCAACGTCCTGACTTTC | CATGGGLSGANVLTF
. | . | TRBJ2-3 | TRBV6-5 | TGTGCCAGCAGTTACTCGCCAGGCAGCACAGATACGCAGTATTTT | CASSYSPGSTDTQYF
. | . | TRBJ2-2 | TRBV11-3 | TGTGCCAGCAGCTTGGGTTTTGGGGGAGGCACCGGGGAGCTGTTTTTT | CASSLGFGGGTGELFF
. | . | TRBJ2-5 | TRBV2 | TGTGCCAGCAGTGTTCGTTCTAGCGTGGAGACCCAGTACTTC | CASSVRSSVETQYF
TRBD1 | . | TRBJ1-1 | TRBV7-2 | TGTGCCAGCAGCTTGCGGACAGGGAACACTGAAGCTTTCTTT | CASSLRTGNTEAFF
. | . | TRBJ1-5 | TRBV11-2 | TGTGCCAGCAGCTTAGAGGCCAGGGCGAGCAATCAGCCCCAGCATTTT | CASSLEARASNQPQHF
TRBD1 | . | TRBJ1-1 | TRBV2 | TGTGCCAGCAGTGGAGGGGGCGAGGGCACTGAAGCTTTCTTT | CASSGGGEGTEAFF